The sequence of this T cell receptor (beta chain) was determined in a study of identical twins. General study points: Out-of-frame TCR alpha sharing in monozygotic twins exceeded recombination model predictions. In drawing conclusions, the study used cross-sectional statistical analysis and did not follow the same donors. With beta out-of-frame sequences, excess sharing by twins was weaker. Within twin pairs, the out-of-frame alpha sequences they shared showed excess low generation probability.

TCRdb reprocessed the 5' RACE reads with MiXCR, giving one entry per CDR3 protein. The sample yields 200,000 to 250,000 distinct CDR3 sequences, over 9.5% seen once. This clonotype was observed a handful of times. Its specificity is not known. The germline gives CDR1 DFQATT, CDR2 SNEGSKA (reference sequence). The CDR3 has 15 residues. V lost 0 bases to trimming and J lost 1 base, with 10 bases between them. Sequencing was performed on memory T cells sorted from blood. The J gene is TRBJ1-5, the V gene TRBV20-1; D gene ambiguous. The clonotype comes from a man over 45 in good health. The CDR3 loop is CSARDWLGSNQPQHF. CDR3 sequence (DNA): TGCAGTGCTAGAGATTGGTTAGGGAGCAATCAGCCCCAGCATTTT.